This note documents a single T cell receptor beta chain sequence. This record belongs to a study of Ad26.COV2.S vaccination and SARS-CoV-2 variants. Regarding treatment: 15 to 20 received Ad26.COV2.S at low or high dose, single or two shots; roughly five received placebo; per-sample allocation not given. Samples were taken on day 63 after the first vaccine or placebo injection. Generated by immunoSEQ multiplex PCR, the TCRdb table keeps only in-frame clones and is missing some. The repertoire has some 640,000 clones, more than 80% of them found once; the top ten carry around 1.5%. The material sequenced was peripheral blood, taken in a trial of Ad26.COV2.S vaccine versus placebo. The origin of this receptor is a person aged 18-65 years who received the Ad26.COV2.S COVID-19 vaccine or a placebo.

Here the CDR3 DNA reads TGTGCCAGCAGTCGGACGAGTAGCGGGAGGGCCGCCTACGAGCAGTACTTC. Its protein is CASSRTSSGRAAYEQYF. The V and J genes are TRBV6-6 and TRBJ2-7; TRBD2 agrees at 11 bases. Germline CDR1 is MNHNY and CDR2 is SVGAGI (reference sequence). This CDR3 is built from 17 residues. After removal of 5 bases from V and 2 bases from J, the junction contained 11 bases not matched to a gene.